These 4 T cell receptor beta chains originate from one sample sequenced in a study of long-term antiretroviral therapy in people with HIV. It was version v3.0 of the immunoSEQ assay that was run at survey level. Here immunoSEQ multiplex PCR was the method, and the copy in TCRdb shows in-frame clones only, minus some. The data show about 24,000 clones, around four fifths seen once. The specimen comprised unsorted PBMCs, sampled 0.4 years after starting antiretroviral therapy. The receptors were gathered from a man aged 45-65 years with HIV.

The V call is TRBV29-1, the J call TRBJ1-1; unclear D gene. Germline CDR1 and CDR2: SQVTM and ANQGSEA. CDR3 length: 14 amino acids. V lost 4 bases and J lost 0, with 12 bases in between. This CDR3 is CSVVGNQVNTEAFF. As DNA, the CDR3 is TGCAGCGTTGTGGGCAACCAGGTGAACACTGAAGCTTTCTTT.

The chain couples TRBV27 to TRBJ1-3, with 7 bases fitting TRBD1. J lost 1 base, V lost 5 bases, and 8 bases had no gene match. CDR1 and CDR2 (germline): MNHEY, SMNVEV (reference sequence). The CDR3 spans 16 residues. The DNA for the CDR3 is TGTGCCAGCAGTAAGGACAGGCGCACTTCTGGAAACACCATATATTTT. Translation: CASSKDRRTSGNTIYF.

This chain uses TRBV7-9 with TRBJ1-6; D unresolved. V lost 3 bases and J lost 7, with 13 bases in between. In germline, CDR1 is SEHNR, CDR2 FQNEAQ (reference sequence). There are 15 residues in the CDR3. The CDR3 spells CASSFPGPANSPLHF. CDR3 coding DNA: TGTGCCAGCAGCTTCCCGGGTCCCGCCAATTCACCCCTCCACTTT.

The chain carries TRBV5-4 and TRBJ1-2; D call uncertain. V was clipped by 0 bases and J by 0 bases, with 6 bases between them. Per germline, CDR1 SGHNT and CDR2 YYREEE (reference sequence). This CDR3 spans 14 amino acids. CDR3 loop: CASSLGASNYGYTF. CDR3 nucleotide sequence: TGTGCCAGCAGCTTGGGGGCTTCTAACTATGGCTACACCTTC.